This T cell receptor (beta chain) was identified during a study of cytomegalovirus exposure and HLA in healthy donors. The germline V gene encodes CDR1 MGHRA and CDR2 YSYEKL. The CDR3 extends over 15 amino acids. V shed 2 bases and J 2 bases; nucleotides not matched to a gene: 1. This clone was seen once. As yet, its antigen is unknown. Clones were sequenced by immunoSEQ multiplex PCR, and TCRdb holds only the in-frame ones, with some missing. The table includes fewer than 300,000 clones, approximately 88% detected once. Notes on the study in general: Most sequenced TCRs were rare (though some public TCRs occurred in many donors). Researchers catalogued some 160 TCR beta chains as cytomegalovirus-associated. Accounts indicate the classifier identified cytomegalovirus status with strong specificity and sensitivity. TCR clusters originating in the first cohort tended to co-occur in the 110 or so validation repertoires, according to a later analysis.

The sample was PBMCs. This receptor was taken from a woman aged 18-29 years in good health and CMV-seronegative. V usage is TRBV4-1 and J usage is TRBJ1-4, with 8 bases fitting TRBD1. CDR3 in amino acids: CASSQQGATNEKLFF. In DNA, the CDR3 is TGCGCCAGCAGCCAACAGGGGGCGACTAATGAAAAACTGTTTTTT.